The sequence of this T cell receptor (beta chain) was determined in a study of graft-versus-host responses after intestinal transplantation. Intraepithelial and lamina propria lymphocytes were freed from processed graft tissue. TCRdb's table, derived via immunoSEQ multiplex PCR, lists solely in-frame clones and lacks some. The table lists 11,000 to 15,000 clones, around 77% of them singletons. Trimming removed 0 bases at V and 4 bases at J, with 12 bases between. CDR3 length equals 15 residues. Germline V gene data show CDR1 as SGHRS and CDR2 as YFSETQ. V usage is TRBV5-1 and J usage is TRBJ2-3, with D possibly matching TRBD2 (5 bases). This clonotype originated in a human patient who received an intestinal transplant, so some T cells may come from the graft donor. Sequences were derived from ileum tissue, sampled about four weeks after intestinal transplant. This CDR3 reads CASSLGERFADTQYF. CDR3 DNA: TGCGCCAGCAGCTTGGGGGAGCGGTTTGCAGATACGCAGTATTTT.